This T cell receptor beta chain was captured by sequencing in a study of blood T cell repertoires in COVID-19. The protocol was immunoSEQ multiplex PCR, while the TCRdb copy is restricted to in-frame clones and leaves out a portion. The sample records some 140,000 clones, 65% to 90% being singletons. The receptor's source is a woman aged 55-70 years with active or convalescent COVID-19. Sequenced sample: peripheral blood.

CDR3 coding DNA: TGCGCCAGCAGCCCATGGGGGGGACTAGCGGGAGCCTACAATGAGCAGTTCTTC. This sequence encodes CASSPWGGLAGAYNEQFF. The V gene is TRBV5-1, the J gene TRBJ2-1; TRBD2 matches at 14 bases. Looked up from germline, CDR1 is SGHRS and CDR2 is YFSETQ. V shed 4 bases, J shed 2 bases, and the junction held 8 bases outside the gene matches. This CDR3 region has 18 residues. Full variable domain (rest looked up from reference TRBV5-1 and TRBJ2-1): KAGVTQTPRYLIKTRGQQVTLSCSPISGHRSVSWYQQTPGQGLQFLFEYFSETQRNKGNFPGRFSGRQFSNSRSEMNVSTLELGDSALYLCASSPWGGLAGAYNEQFFGPGTRLTVL.